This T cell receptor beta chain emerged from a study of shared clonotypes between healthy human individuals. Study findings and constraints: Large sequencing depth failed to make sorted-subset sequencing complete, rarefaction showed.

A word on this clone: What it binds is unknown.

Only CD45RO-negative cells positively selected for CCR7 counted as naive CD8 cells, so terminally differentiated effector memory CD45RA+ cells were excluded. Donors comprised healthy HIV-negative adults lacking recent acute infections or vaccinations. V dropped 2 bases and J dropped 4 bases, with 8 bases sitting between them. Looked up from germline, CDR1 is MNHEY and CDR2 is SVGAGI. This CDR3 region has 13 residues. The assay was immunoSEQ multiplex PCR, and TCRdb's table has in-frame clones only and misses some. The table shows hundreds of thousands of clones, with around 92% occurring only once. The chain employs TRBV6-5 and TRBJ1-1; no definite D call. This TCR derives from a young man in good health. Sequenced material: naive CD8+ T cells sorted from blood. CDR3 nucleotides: TGTGCCAGCAGTTACACGCGATCCACTGAAGCTTTCTTT. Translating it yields CASSYTRSTEAFF.